Following are 23 T cell receptor beta chains from one sample sequenced in a study of control samples from healthy donors and cancer patients. Assay: immunoSEQ multiplex PCR; the TCRdb copy retains only in-frame clones and omits some. The sample consists of some 130,000 clones, roughly 92% of them appearing once. The sample consisted of blood. These receptors originate from a man between 18 and 29 years old in good health.

V gene TRBV27 combines with J gene TRBJ1-2, with 7 bases fitting TRBD1. This CDR3 region has 13 residues. Trimming removed 6 bases from V and 6 bases from J; junction bases left unmatched: 7. Germline CDR1 is MNHEY and CDR2 is SMNVEV (reference sequence). The CDR3 reads CASSLFTGDGYTF. Written as DNA, the CDR3 is TGTGCCAGCAGCCTTTTTACAGGGGATGGCTACACCTTC.

This rearrangement joins TRBV19 to TRBJ2-3; TRBD2 might be the D (6 bases). CDR3 length equals 16 residues. CDR1 LNHDA and CDR2 SQIVND come from the germline V gene (reference sequence). Deletions cut 3 bases from V and 7 bases from J, with 20 bases between. CDR3: CASSIRSASEWNTQYF. Here the CDR3 DNA reads TGTGCCAGTAGTATTCGTTCGGCTAGCGAGTGGAATACGCAGTATTTT.

The gene calls are TRBV2 and TRBJ1-1, with a tentative D call TRBD1 (5 bases). The CDR3 is 13 residues long. The V gene's germline CDR1 is SNHLY and CDR2 FYNNEI. The ends were cut back, 5 bases at V and 1 base at J, with 8 bases in the middle. CDR3 residues: CASSRTGNTEAFF. In nucleotides, the CDR3 is TGTGCCAGCAGTAGAACAGGGAACACTGAAGCTTTCTTT.

The V and J genes are TRBV11-3 and TRBJ1-5, with a tentative D call TRBD1 (5 bases). CDR3 length: 17 residues. Trimming cost V 1 base and J 3 bases, with 16 bases left between them. Germline V CDR1 and CDR2: SGHNT, YENEEA. CDR3 in amino acids: CASSLVGRGRLNQPQHF. CDR3 bases: TGTGCCAGCAGCTTAGTCGGCCGGGGCCGACTCAATCAGCCCCAGCATTTT.

This clone was observed a single time. The V and J genes are TRBV5-1 and TRBJ2-6; D possibly corresponds to TRBD2 (5 bases). The V end lost 4 bases, the J end lost 3 bases, and 14 bases lay between the germline ends. CDR1 SGHRS and CDR2 YFSETQ come from the germline V gene. CDR3 length: 16 amino acids. The CDR3: CASSSNPGSGANVLTF. Here the CDR3 DNA reads TGCGCCAGCAGCAGCAACCCTGGGAGTGGGGCCAACGTCCTGACTTTC.

The rearrangement joins TRBV29-1 to TRBJ1-3; D is ambiguous. CDR3 length: 13 residues. V was pared by 3 bases and J by 4 bases, with 10 bases between. Germline CDR1 SQVTM, CDR2 ANQGSEA. Here the CDR3 DNA reads TGCAGCGTTGAGGAGGCGTTAGGAAACACCATATATTTT. Its translation: CSVEEALGNTIYF.

This chain links TRBV19 with TRBJ2-1; a weak D match, TRBD2 (6 bases). Germline CDR1 LNHDA, CDR2 SQIVND (reference sequence). With 7 bases removed from V and 10 bases from J, the gap between germline ends came to 17 bases. The CDR3 extends over 13 amino acids. CDR3 loop: CASNSRGTSEQFF. The CDR3 region has the DNA TGTGCCAGTAACTCCCGGGGGACCTCGGAGCAGTTCTTC.

The chain joins TRBV9 to TRBJ2-6; a weak D match, TRBD1 (6 bases). This CDR3 spans 16 amino acids. From germline, CDR1 is SGDLS and CDR2 YYNGEE. Trimming pared 0 bases from V and 2 bases from J, leaving 9 bases between. The CDR3 DNA reads TGTGCCAGCAGCGTAGCTGCAGGGGCTGGGGCCAACGTCCTGACTTTC. It specifies CASSVAAGAGANVLTF.

This chain uses TRBV7-9 with TRBJ2-1; TRBD1 agrees at 8 bases. This CDR3 is built from 14 residues. CDR1 and CDR2 (germline): SEHNR, FQNEAQ (reference sequence). Trimming cost V 7 bases and J 12 bases; bases outside gene matches: 14. This CDR3 is CASTGDDRGLRQFF. CDR3 DNA sequence: TGTGCCAGCACGGGAGATGACAGGGGTCTAAGGCAGTTCTTC.

V usage is TRBV29-1 and J usage is TRBJ2-2, with D hard to call. The CDR3 has 10 amino acids. V lost 7 bases and J 6 bases, leaving 6 bases between the germline ends. Germline-derived CDR1 and CDR2 are SQVTM and ANQGSEA. CDR3: CSAGAGELFF. The CDR3 nucleotides are TGCAGCGCCGGAGCCGGGGAGCTGTTTTTT.

This clone has a handful of counts. The rearrangement links TRBV5-4 to TRBJ2-3; 10 nucleotides agree with TRBD2. The CDR3 runs to 16 residues. Germline loops: CDR1 SGHNT, CDR2 YYREEE (reference sequence). V lost 0 bases to trimming and J lost 5 bases; unmatched junction nucleotides: 6. This chain's CDR3 is CASSLARLAGVDTQYF. CDR3 sequence (DNA): TGTGCCAGCAGCTTGGCCCGTCTAGCGGGGGTAGATACGCAGTATTTT. Looking up the rest from reference TRBV5-4 and TRBJ2-3 gives the full variable domain: ETGVTQSPTHLIKTRGQQVTLRCSSQSGHNTVSWYQQALGQGPQFIFQYYREEENGRGNFPPRFSGLQFPNYSSELNVNALELDDSALYLCASSLARLAGVDTQYFGPGTRLTVL.

The V and J genes are TRBV6-1 and TRBJ1-3; 11 nucleotides match TRBD1. CDR1 and CDR2 from the germline V gene are MNHNS and SASEGT. With 3 bases clipped from V and 0 bases from J, the junction kept 4 bases outside the gene matches. This CDR3 has 17 residues. The CDR3 loop is CASSEGQGVTSGNTIYF. The CDR3 coding sequence is TGTGCCAGCAGTGAGGGACAGGGGGTAACCTCTGGAAACACCATATATTTT.

The chain combines TRBV10-2 with TRBJ1-1, with a weak D call TRBD1 (5 bases). Germline CDR1 is WSHSY and CDR2 is SAAADI. The length of the CDR3 is 13 residues. V lost 5 bases and J 2 bases, leaving 9 bases between the germline ends. The CDR3 coding sequence is TGCGCCAGCAGTAGTCAGGGAAACACTGAAGCTTTCTTT. Translation: CASSSQGNTEAFF.

The CDR3 coding sequence is TGTGCCAGCAACCTACAGGGGGCTGGGGCCAACGTCCTGACTTTC. Residues: CASNLQGAGANVLTF. The chain links TRBV5-4 to TRBJ2-6; 8 bases fit TRBD1. From germline, CDR1 is SGHNT and CDR2 YYREEE (reference sequence). The V and J ends lost 6 bases and 2 bases, in that order; junction bases with no gene match: 4. The length of the CDR3 is 15 residues.

The rearrangement links TRBV5-1 to TRBJ2-5; TRBD1 aligns across 8 bases. Per germline, CDR1 SGHRS and CDR2 YFSETQ. The CDR3 contains 16 residues. The V segment lost 0 bases and the J segment 7 bases; nucleotides outside the gene matches: 11. The CDR3 DNA reads as TGCGCCAGCAGCTTGGGAAGGGCAGGGGGCGAAGGGACCCAGTACTTC. Translating gives CASSLGRAGGEGTQYF.

The rearrangement uses TRBV5-1 and TRBJ2-5; 8 bases line up with TRBD1. V shed 5 bases, J shed 1 base, and the junction held 4 bases outside the gene matches. The CDR3 is made up of 14 amino acids. Germline V lookup: CDR1 SGHRS, CDR2 YFSETQ. This chain's CDR3 is CASSNGQGQETQYF. The CDR3 region has the DNA TGCGCCAGCAGTAACGGACAGGGCCAAGAGACCCAGTACTTC.

The gene calls are TRBV6-1 and TRBJ1-6, with D perhaps matching TRBD1 (6 bases). The V end lost 1 base, the J end lost 1 base, and 11 bases lay between the germline ends. Germline values: CDR1 MNHNS, CDR2 SASEGT. The CDR3 is 17 residues long. CDR3 sequence (DNA): TGTGCCAGCAGTGAAGGGGGGGGCGGTTCCTATAATTCACCCCTCCACTTT. Translated, it gives CASSEGGGGSYNSPLHF.

The chain combines TRBV11-2 with TRBJ2-7; unclear D gene. CDR3 length: 15 residues. The germline V gene has CDR1 SGHAT and CDR2 FQNNGV. V lost 0 bases to trimming and J lost 7 bases, with 16 bases between them. For the CDR3, the DNA is TGTGCCAGCAGCTTAGATCCGTCGGCCCCCCGGGAGCAGTACTTC. This translates into CASSLDPSAPREQYF.

This sequence joins TRBV5-1 and TRBJ2-7; 9 nucleotides agree with TRBD1. Germline values: CDR1 SGHRS, CDR2 YFSETQ. V lost 0 bases, J lost 2 bases, and 6 bases stayed unmatched. The CDR3 spans 16 residues. CDR3 DNA sequence: TGCGCCAGCAGCTTGGTTACAGGGGGCATCCCCTACGAGCAGTACTTC. It yields the protein CASSLVTGGIPYEQYF.

The chain joins TRBV5-1 to TRBJ2-7, with 7 nucleotides matching TRBD2. The junction had 2 bases not matched to a gene; V was cut back by 0 bases and J by 5 bases. This CDR3 region has 13 residues. Germline CDR1 SGHRS, CDR2 YFSETQ. This chain's CDR3 is CASSLASGNEQYF. CDR3 DNA: TGCGCCAGCAGCTTGGCCAGCGGGAACGAGCAGTACTTC.

This clone was observed once. The gene calls are TRBV19 and TRBJ1-1; TRBD1 agrees at 10 bases. This CDR3 is 16 amino acids long. Trimming at V came to 4 bases and at J to 1 base, leaving 6 bases not matched to a gene. Per germline, CDR1 LNHDA and CDR2 SQIVND (reference sequence). The CDR3 reads CASSKGTGVRNTEAFF. For the CDR3, the DNA is TGTGCCAGTAGTAAGGGGACAGGGGTGCGGAACACTGAAGCTTTCTTT.

V usage is TRBV12-5 and J usage is TRBJ2-5; 8 bases are shared with TRBD2. CDR3 length: 14 residues. Losses at the gene ends were 3 bases for V and 5 bases for J; bases not matched to a gene: 5. Per the germline V gene, CDR1 is LGHNT and CDR2 is FRNRAP. The CDR3 loop is CASGLGLARETQYF. CDR3 bases: TGTGCTAGTGGTTTAGGACTAGCCCGCGAGACCCAGTACTTC.

As to this clone: One end of the junction varies from germline; a read error may be responsible. J is TRBJ1-5 and V is TRBV2; no clear D. The CDR3 is made up of 15 amino acids. Germline CDR1 SNHLY, CDR2 FYNNEI. The CDR3 DNA reads as TGTGCCAGCAGGATGACTGTCCGTAGCAATCAGTCCCAGCATTTT. It encodes CASRMTVRSNQSQHF.